This T cell receptor (beta chain) originates from a study of human thymus T cells. CDR3 length: 15 amino acids. The germline CDR1 and CDR2 sequences are SGHRS and YFSETQ. Between the trimmed V and J ends, which lost 4 bases and 3 bases, there was a span of 14 bases. Here immunoSEQ multiplex PCR was the method, and the copy in TCRdb shows in-frame clones only, minus some. This sample has tens of thousands of clones; 94% occur once, and the top ten carry roughly 5.6%. Source material: blood. The TCR was taken from a boy younger than two with a congenital heart defect but otherwise immunologically healthy. The V gene is TRBV5-1, the J gene TRBJ2-1, with D possibly matching TRBD2 (7 bases). Here the CDR3 reads CASSRDTSVYNEQFF. The CDR3, as DNA: TGCGCCAGCAGCCGGGACACTAGCGTCTACAATGAGCAGTTCTTC.